This is a list of T cell receptor beta chains from one sample in a study of OX40 agonist ivuxolimab in advanced cancers. The method was immunoSEQ multiplex PCR; TCRdb's version includes in-frame clones alone and lacks a portion of them. Among roughly 93,000 clones listed, about 80% were seen once. The sample here was CD4+ or CD8+ T cells sorted from blood, taken in a trial of the OX40 agonist ivuxolimab. Receptors originate from an adult with an advanced solid tumor such as melanoma, head and neck, liver or kidney cancer. Both conserved end residues are part of each CDR3. A D gene is named only where the DNA matches it firmly. Size is omitted from some rows. Given values are once, few, many or a class for expanded clones.

d_gene,abundance,len,v_gene,j_gene,CDR3nt,CDR3aa
-,-,16,TRBV5-4,TRBJ2-6,TGTGCCAGCAGCTTAGGTGGGCAGGCTGGGGCCAACGTCCTGACTTTC,CASSLGGQAGANVLTF
TRBD1,-,17,TRBV30,TRBJ1-1,TGTGCCTGGAGCATAAAAAAACAGGGGTCCATGAACACTGAAGCTTTCTTT,CAWSIKKQGSMNTEAFF
TRBD1,few,14,TRBV29-1,TRBJ1-1,TGCAGCGTAAACAGGGGGAACATGAACACTGAAGCTTTCTTT,CSVNRGNMNTEAFF
TRBD2,-,16,TRBV5-4,TRBJ2-3,TGTGCCAGCAGTAGAGTAGCGGGAGGCCTCACAGATACGCAGTATTTT,CASSRVAGGLTDTQYF
-,-,15,TRBV9,TRBJ1-1,TGTGCCAGCAGCGTCCTCCAGCCCGGCGGGACTGAAGCTTTCTTT,CASSVLQPGGTEAFF
-,-,13,TRBV5-4,TRBJ1-2,TGTGCCAGCAGCTTGCAGGGCTCCTATGGCTACACCTTC,CASSLQGSYGYTF
TRBD1,few,15,TRBV25-1,TRBJ1-6,TGTGCCAGCAGTGGACAGGGAAATTATAATTCACCCCTCCACTTT,CASSGQGNYNSPLHF
TRBD2,-,15,TRBV9,TRBJ2-1,TGTGCCAGCGCCGGTAGGGCGGGAGTTATTAATGAGCAGTTCTTC,CASAGRAGVINEQFF
TRBD1,-,13,TRBV10-2,TRBJ2-7,TGCGCCACCTCGGACAGGATTAACTACGAGCAGTACTTC,CATSDRINYEQYF
-,once,14,TRBV18,TRBJ2-3,TGTGCCAGCGCCAGCGCACCCATCACAGATACGCAGTATTTT,CASASAPITDTQYF
TRBD1,-,15,TRBV2,TRBJ1-1,TGTGCCAGCAGCGCCTTGACAGGGGGCAACACTGAAGCTTTCTTT,CASSALTGGNTEAFF
TRBD1,-,12,TRBV29-1,TRBJ2-7,TGCAGCGGGGGGCAGGGGGCCTACGAGCAGTACTTC,CSGGQGAYEQYF
TRBD1,-,14,TRBV5-1,TRBJ2-3,TGCGCCAGCAGCACGGACAGGGGAACAGATACGCAGTATTTT,CASSTDRGTDTQYF
-,-,15,TRBV14,TRBJ2-7,TGTGCCAGCAGCCAAGATCTCGGGGGAAACTACGAGCAGTACTTC,CASSQDLGGNYEQYF
-,-,14,TRBV10-1,TRBJ1-6,TGCGCCAGCAGTGATTCACTGGGCAATTCACCCCTCCACTTT,CASSDSLGNSPLHF
-,once,13,TRBV4-1,TRBJ1-1,TGCGCCAGCAGCTCCGGGGGGGCCACTGAAGCTTTCTTT,CASSSGGATEAFF